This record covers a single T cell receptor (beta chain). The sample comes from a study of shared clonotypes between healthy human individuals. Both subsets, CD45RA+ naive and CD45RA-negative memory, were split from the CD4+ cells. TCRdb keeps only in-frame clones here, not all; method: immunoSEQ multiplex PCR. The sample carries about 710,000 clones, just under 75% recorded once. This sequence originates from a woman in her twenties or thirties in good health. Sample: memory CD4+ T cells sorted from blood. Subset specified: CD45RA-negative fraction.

Here the CDR3 DNA reads TGTGCCAGCAGCTTTAAAACTCCAAAGCGGGACAGGGGTAAGCCTAATGAAAAACTGTTTTTT. The encoded protein is CASSFKTPKRDRGKPNEKLFF. The chain uses TRBV7-3 and TRBJ1-4; 10 bases fit TRBD1. This CDR3 region has 21 residues. J lost 3 bases, V lost 3 bases, and 19 bases had no gene match. The V gene's germline CDR1 is SGHTA and CDR2 FQGTGA.